This T cell receptor beta chain was sequenced during a study of control samples from healthy donors and cancer patients. The CDR3 length is 13 residues. V dropped 0 bases and J dropped 3 bases, with 5 bases sitting between them. The assay was immunoSEQ multiplex PCR, and TCRdb's table has in-frame clones only and misses some. In the table there are 130,000 or so clones, roughly nine tenths of which are singletons. The sample taken for sequencing was PBMCs. The sequence was collected from a man aged 45-60 years with head and neck cancer. The J gene is TRBJ2-5, the V gene TRBV12-3 or TRBV12-4, with TRBD2 as a possible D gene (5 bases). The CDR3: CASSLAAEETQYF. Written as DNA, the CDR3 is TGTGCCAGCAGTTTAGCAGCGGAAGAGACCCAGTACTTC.